This TCR beta chain was sequenced for a study of spatial heterogeneity in lung cancer. In TCRdb, the 5' RACE reads were re-called with MiXCR into one record per CDR3 protein. This table holds about 3,800 distinct CDR3 sequences, 7.5% to 9% found once. Time point denoted: sample taken at primary tumor resection. Unsorted samples of tumor, nontumor lung or frozen PBMC had their whole RNA sequenced. This clonotype came up many times. The sequenced sample was PBMCs, obtained at surgery. The source of this sequence is a female donor with early-stage non-small cell lung cancer.

CDR3 DNA: TGTGCCAGCAGCGCGTCAACTTCGAGCTCCTACAATGAGCAGTTCTTC. This codes for CASSASTSSSYNEQFF. The chain employs TRBV7-8 and TRBJ2-1; D uncertain. Germline V gives CDR1 SGHVS, CDR2 FQNEAQ. V was trimmed by 5 bases and J by 0 bases, leaving 14 bases between them. The CDR3 runs to 16 residues.